This T cell receptor delta chain was sequenced for a study of γδ T cells in repeated Plasmodium falciparum infection. Study at large: The natural-infection arm compared Malian children under seasonal malaria with matched Australian children. Malian gammadelta TCRs were studied during no-transmission periods and across acute malaria episodes.

This clone was detected a few times. This DNA's translation and the protein TCRdb lists, from a much larger clone, do not match at residue 8, likely due to a read error; the protein shown is translated from the DNA. TCRdb re-called the multiplex PCR reads with CATT. The table has 93,000 or so delta-chain clones, 0.9% to 1% seen once. The clonotype was recovered from a pool of human donors (malaria-infected and uninfected, not separated). The material sequenced was gamma-delta T cells from blood.

CDR3 protein: CALGIHLVLGTHTDKLIF. In DNA form, the CDR3 reads TGTGCTCTTGGGATACACCTAGTCCTGGGGACCCACACCGATAAACTCATCTTT. The rearrangement joins TRDV1 to TRDJ1; tentative D call: TRDD3 (6 bases). CDR1 is TSWWSYY and CDR2 is QGS in the germline V gene. This CDR3 region has 18 residues. V was clipped by 5 bases and J by 0 bases, with 22 bases between them.